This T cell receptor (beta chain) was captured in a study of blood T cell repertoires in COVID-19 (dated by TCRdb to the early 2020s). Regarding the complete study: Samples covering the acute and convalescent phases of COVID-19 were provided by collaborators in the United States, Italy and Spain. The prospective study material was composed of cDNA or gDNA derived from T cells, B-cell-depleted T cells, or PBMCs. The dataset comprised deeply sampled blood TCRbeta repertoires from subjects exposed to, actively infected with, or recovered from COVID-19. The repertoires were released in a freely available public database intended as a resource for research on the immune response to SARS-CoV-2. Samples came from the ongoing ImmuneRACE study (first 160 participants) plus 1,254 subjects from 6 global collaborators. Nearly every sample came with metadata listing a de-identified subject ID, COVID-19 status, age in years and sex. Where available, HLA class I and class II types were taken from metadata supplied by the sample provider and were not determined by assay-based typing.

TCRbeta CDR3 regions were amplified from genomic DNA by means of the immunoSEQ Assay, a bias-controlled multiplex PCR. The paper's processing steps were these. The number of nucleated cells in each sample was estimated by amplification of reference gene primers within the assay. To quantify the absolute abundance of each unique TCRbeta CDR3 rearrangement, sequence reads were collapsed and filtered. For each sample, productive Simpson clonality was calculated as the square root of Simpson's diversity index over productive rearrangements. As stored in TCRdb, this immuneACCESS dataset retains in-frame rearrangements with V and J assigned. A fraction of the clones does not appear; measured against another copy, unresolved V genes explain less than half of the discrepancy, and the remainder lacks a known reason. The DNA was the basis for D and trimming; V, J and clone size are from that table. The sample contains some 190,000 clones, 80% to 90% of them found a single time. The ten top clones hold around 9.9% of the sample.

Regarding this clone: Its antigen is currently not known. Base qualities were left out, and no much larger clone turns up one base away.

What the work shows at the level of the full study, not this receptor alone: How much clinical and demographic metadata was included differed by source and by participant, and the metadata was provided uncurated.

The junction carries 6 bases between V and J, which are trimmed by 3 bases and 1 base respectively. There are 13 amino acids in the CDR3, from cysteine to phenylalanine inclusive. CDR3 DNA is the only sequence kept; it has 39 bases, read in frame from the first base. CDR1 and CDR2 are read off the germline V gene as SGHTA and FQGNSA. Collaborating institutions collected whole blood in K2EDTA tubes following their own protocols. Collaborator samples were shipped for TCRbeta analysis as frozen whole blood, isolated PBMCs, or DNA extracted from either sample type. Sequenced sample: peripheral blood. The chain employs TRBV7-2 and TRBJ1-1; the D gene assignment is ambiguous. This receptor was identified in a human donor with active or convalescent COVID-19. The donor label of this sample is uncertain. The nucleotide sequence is TGTGCCAGCAGCTTTGGCCCGAACACTGAAGCTTTCTTT. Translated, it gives CASSFGPNTEAFF.